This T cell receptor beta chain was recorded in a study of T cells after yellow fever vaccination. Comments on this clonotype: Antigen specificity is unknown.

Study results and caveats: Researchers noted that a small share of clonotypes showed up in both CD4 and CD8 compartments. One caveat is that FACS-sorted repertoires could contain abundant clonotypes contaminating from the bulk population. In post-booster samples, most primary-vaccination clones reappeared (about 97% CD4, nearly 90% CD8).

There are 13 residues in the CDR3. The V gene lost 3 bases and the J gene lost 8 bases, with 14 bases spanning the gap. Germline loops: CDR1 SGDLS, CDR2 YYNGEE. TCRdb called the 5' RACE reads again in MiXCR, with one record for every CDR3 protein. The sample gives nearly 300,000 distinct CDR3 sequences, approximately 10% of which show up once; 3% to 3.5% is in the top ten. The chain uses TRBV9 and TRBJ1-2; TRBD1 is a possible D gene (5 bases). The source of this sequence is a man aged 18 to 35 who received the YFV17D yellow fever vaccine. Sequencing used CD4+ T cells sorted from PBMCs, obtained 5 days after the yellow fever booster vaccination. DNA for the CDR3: TGTGCCAGCAGCGAGGCAGGGAATTGGGGCTACACCTTC. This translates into CASSEAGNWGYTF.